This TCR beta chain was retrieved from a study of yellow fever vaccine responses in identical twins. TCRdb re-analysed the RT-PCR reads in MiXCR, keeping a single row per CDR3 protein. The sample has about 2,400 distinct CDR3 sequences, 83% seen once. Study-wide findings and caveats: Twins' vaccine T cell responses were reported to seem partly convergent and partly personalized.

About this clonotype: Its cognate antigen is unknown.

Source: T cells from blood (PBMCs), unsorted or a sorted subset (not recorded which), taken before or after yellow fever vaccination (not recorded which). The receptor was isolated from a woman between 18 and 30 years old who received the yellow fever vaccine.

The chain's CDR3 is CASSVSGRAGDTQYF. The CDR3 coding sequence is TGCGCCAGCAGCGTTAGCGGGAGGGCGGGGGATACGCAGTATTTT. The chain carries TRBV10-1 and TRBJ2-3; 11 positions agree with TRBD2. Trimming took 6 bases from V and 6 from J; bases not matched to a gene: 8. The germline V gene encodes CDR1 WNHNN and CDR2 SYGVQD (reference sequence). This CDR3 spans 15 amino acids.